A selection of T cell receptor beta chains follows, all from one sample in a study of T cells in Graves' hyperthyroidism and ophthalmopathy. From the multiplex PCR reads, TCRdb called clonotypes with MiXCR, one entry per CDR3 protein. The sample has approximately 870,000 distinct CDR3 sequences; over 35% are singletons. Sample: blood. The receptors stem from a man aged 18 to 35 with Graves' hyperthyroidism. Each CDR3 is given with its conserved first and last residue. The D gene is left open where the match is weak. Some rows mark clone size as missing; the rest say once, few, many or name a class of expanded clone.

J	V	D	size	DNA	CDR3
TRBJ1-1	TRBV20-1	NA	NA	TGCAGTAAGACTCAGGGGTCCCAAGGGAACACTGAAGCTTTCTTT	CSKTQGSQGNTEAFF
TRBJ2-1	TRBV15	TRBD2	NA	TGTGCCACCAGCGGGGCGCAGGGACTAGTGGAAAATGAGCAGTTCTTC	CATSGAQGLVENEQFF
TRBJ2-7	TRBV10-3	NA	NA	TGTGCCATCACGGCAGGGAGGCTAGACGAGCAGTACTTC	CAITAGRLDEQYF
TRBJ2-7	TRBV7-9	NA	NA	TGTGCCAGCAGCCCAGATCGTGGCCCGAGCTACGAGCAGTACTTC	CASSPDRGPSYEQYF
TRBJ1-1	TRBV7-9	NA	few	TGTGCCAGCAGCTTAGGGTTTTGGGGAGCCTCTGAAGCTTTCTTT	CASSLGFWGASEAFF
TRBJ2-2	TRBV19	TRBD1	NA	TGTGCCAGCAGCGAGACCGGGACAGGGCTCACCGGGGAGCTGTTTTTT	CASSETGTGLTGELFF
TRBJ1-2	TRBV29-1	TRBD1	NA	TGCAGCGTGCTACGGACAGGAACCTATGGCTACACCTTC	CSVLRTGTYGYTF
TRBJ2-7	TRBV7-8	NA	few	TGTGCCAGCAGCTTGGGTGTAGTCTCCTACGAGCAGTACTTC	CASSLGVVSYEQYF
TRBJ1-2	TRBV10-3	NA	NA	TGTGCCATCACCCCCGCAGGCCTCTATTTCGGGGGCTACACCTTC	CAITPAGLYFGGYTF
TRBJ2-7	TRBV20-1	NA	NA	TGCAGTGCTAGGACCCAACAGGAGGGCACCCTCTACGAGCAGTACTTC	CSARTQQEGTLYEQYF
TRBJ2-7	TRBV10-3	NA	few	TGTGCCATCATCGACACGGATACCTACGAGCAGTACTTC	CAIIDTDTYEQYF
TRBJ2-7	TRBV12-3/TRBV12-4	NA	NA	TGTGCCAGCAGCCCCGACCTGGGGCCGAACTACGAGCAGTACTTC	CASSPDLGPNYEQYF
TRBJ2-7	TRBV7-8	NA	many	TGTGCCAGCAGCTTAAATCAGCGTCCCTACGAGCAGTACTTC	CASSLNQRPYEQYF